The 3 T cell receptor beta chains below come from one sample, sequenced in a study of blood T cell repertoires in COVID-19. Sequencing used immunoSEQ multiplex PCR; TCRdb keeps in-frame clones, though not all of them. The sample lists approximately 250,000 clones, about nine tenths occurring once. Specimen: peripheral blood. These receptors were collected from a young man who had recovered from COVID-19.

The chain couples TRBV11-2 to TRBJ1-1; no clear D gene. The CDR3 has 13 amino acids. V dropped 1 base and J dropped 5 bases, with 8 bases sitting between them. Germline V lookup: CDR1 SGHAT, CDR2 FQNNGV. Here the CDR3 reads CASSLVAETEAFF. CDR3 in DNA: TGTGCCAGCAGCTTAGTTGCCGAGACTGAAGCTTTCTTT. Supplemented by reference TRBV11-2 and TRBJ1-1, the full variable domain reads EAGVAQSPRYKIIEKRQSVAFWCNPISGHATLYWYQQILGQGPKLLIQFQNNGVVDDSQLPKDRFSAERLKGVDSTLKIQPAKLEDSAVYLCASSLVAETEAFFGQGTRLTVV.

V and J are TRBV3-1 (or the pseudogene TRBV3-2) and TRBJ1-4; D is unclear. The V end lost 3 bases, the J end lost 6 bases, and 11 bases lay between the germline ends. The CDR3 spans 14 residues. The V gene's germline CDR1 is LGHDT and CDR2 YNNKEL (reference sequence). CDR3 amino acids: CASSHKPGYEKLFF. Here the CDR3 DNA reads TGTGCCAGCAGCCACAAACCGGGGTATGAAAAACTGTTTTTT.

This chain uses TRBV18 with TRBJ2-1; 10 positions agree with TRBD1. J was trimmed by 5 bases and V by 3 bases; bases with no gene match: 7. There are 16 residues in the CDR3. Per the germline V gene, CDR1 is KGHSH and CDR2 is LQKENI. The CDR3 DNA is TGTGCCAGCTCACCGCTTGACAGGGGGCCAGACAATGAGCAGTTCTTC. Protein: CASSPLDRGPDNEQFF.